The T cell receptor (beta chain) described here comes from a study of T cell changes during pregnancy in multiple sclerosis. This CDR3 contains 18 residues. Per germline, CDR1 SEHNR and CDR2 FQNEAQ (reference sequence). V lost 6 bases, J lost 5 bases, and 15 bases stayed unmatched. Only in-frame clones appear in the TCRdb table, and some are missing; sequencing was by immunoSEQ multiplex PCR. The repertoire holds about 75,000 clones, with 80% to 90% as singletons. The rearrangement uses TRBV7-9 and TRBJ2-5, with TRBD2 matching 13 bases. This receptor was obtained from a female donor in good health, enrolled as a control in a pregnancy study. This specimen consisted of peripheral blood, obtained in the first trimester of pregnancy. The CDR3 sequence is CASRSSGTSGRAGETQYF. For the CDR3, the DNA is TGTGCCAGCAGGTCTAGCGGAACTAGCGGGAGGGCCGGGGAGACCCAGTACTTC.